The sequence of this TCR beta chain was determined in a study of control samples from healthy donors and cancer patients. Libraries were prepared by immunoSEQ multiplex PCR; TCRdb keeps only in-frame clonotypes and omits some of them. The sample comprises approximately 82,000 clones, over 85% of which are singletons, and roughly 1.2% rests with the top ten. V was shortened by 6 bases and J by 6 bases, with 17 bases between the two germline ends. Germline V CDR1 and CDR2: SGHTA, FQGNSA. The CDR3 consists of 14 residues. The sequence derives from a woman aged 40 to 50 with lung cancer. The material sequenced was PBMCs. The chain has TRBV7-2 and TRBJ1-2; D not certain. In DNA, the CDR3 is TGTGCCAGCAGTTCAACCGGGAAGGAGGATGGCTACACCTTC. Residues: CASSSTGKEDGYTF.